What follows are 5 T cell receptor beta chains derived from one specimen sequenced in a study of T cell changes during pregnancy in multiple sclerosis. Libraries were prepared by immunoSEQ multiplex PCR; TCRdb keeps only in-frame clonotypes and omits some of them. This table holds approximately 83,000 clones, approximately 92% found once. The sample here was peripheral blood, taken in the first trimester of pregnancy. The origin of the receptors is a female donor with multiple sclerosis, enrolled in a pregnancy study.

DNA of the CDR3: TGTGCCAGCGCAGGTACAGGGCCAGACACCGGGGAGCTGTTTTTT. Protein product: CASAGTGPDTGELFF. The chain joins TRBV2 to TRBJ2-2; D is possibly TRBD1 (6 bases). In germline, CDR1 is SNHLY, CDR2 FYNNEI. CDR3 length: 15 amino acids. V lost 8 bases to trimming and J lost 3 bases, with 16 bases between them.

This chain joins TRBV18 and TRBJ1-5, with D unresolved. The CDR3 contains 15 residues. V was trimmed by 4 bases and J by 5 bases, leaving 15 bases between them. The germline gives CDR1 KGHSH, CDR2 LQKENI. CDR3 amino acids: CASSLRAEADQPQHF. The CDR3 nucleotides read TGTGCCAGCTCACTGCGGGCAGAGGCTGATCAGCCCCAGCATTTT.

This chain connects TRBV9 to TRBJ2-2; 8 nucleotides match TRBD1. This CDR3 region has 15 residues. Per the germline V gene, CDR1 is SGDLS and CDR2 is YYNGEE. Losses at the gene ends were 4 bases for V and 5 bases for J; bases not matched to a gene: 7. The CDR3 sequence is CASSPRTGRTGELFF. Written as DNA, the CDR3 is TGTGCCAGCAGCCCCCGGACAGGGCGGACCGGGGAGCTGTTTTTT.

V and J are TRBV10-3 and TRBJ2-5; 8 positions match TRBD1. The CDR3 runs to 15 residues. The germline V gene encodes CDR1 ENHRY and CDR2 SYGVKD. Trimming at V came to 2 bases and at J to 1 base, leaving 3 bases not matched to a gene. CDR3 coding DNA: TGTGCCATCAGTGAGGGACAGGGATTCCAAGAGACCCAGTACTTC. As protein: CAISEGQGFQETQYF.

The chain recombines TRBV7-3 with TRBJ2-3, with D possibly matching TRBD2 (5 bases). This CDR3 has 14 residues. The V gene lost 2 bases and the J gene lost 3 bases, with 9 bases spanning the gap. Germline loops: CDR1 SGHTA, CDR2 FQGTGA. Here the CDR3 reads CASSLHQRTDTQYF. CDR3 in DNA: TGTGCCAGCAGCTTACACCAGCGGACAGATACGCAGTATTTT.